Listed below are T cell receptor beta chains from one sample, sequenced in a study of CD8+ T cells in alopecia areata. The method was immunoSEQ multiplex PCR; TCRdb's version includes in-frame clones alone and lacks a portion of them. The table includes around 170,000 clones, around 49% detected once. Sequenced here: CD8+ T cells sorted from blood, sampled at week 52, from a patient treated with tofacitinib. Receptors were obtained from a human donor with alopecia areata. Each CDR3 is given with its conserved first and last residue. The D gene is left open where the match is weak. Size values are once, few and many counts, or a class for expanded clones, and some rows have none.

clone_size: NA; d_call: NA; j_call: TRBJ2-1; v_call: TRBV5-4; cdr3_aa: CASSLTSGEQFF
clone_size: NA; d_call: NA; j_call: TRBJ1-1; v_call: TRBV27; cdr3_aa: CASSPLDANTEAFF
clone_size: NA; d_call: TRBD2; j_call: TRBJ2-1; v_call: TRBV29-1; cdr3_aa: CSVGLAGGGYNEQFF
clone_size: NA; d_call: TRBD2; j_call: TRBJ2-1; v_call: TRBV27; cdr3_aa: CASSLGPGELAGGGNEQFF
clone_size: NA; d_call: NA; j_call: TRBJ1-5; v_call: TRBV5-1; cdr3_aa: CASSLQGYQPQHF
clone_size: NA; d_call: TRBD2; j_call: TRBJ2-3; v_call: TRBV27; cdr3_aa: CASSWGGGDTQYF
clone_size: NA; d_call: NA; j_call: TRBJ2-2; v_call: TRBV15; cdr3_aa: CATSYTGELFF
clone_size: NA; d_call: TRBD2; j_call: TRBJ2-1; v_call: TRBV4-3; cdr3_aa: CASSHERGDKKQFF
clone_size: NA; d_call: NA; j_call: TRBJ2-5; v_call: TRBV19; cdr3_aa: CASSIGGLPSETQYF
clone_size: NA; d_call: NA; j_call: TRBJ2-3; v_call: TRBV4-2; cdr3_aa: CASSHGTDTQYF
clone_size: few; d_call: NA; j_call: TRBJ2-7; v_call: TRBV29-1; cdr3_aa: CSVYGGNSYEQYF
clone_size: few; d_call: NA; j_call: TRBJ1-5; v_call: TRBV25-1; cdr3_aa: CASSVGDQPQHF
clone_size: NA; d_call: NA; j_call: TRBJ1-1; v_call: TRBV30; cdr3_aa: CAWRGMWEANTEAFF
clone_size: NA; d_call: NA; j_call: TRBJ2-3; v_call: TRBV7-8; cdr3_aa: CASSRPINAGDTQYF
clone_size: NA; d_call: TRBD1; j_call: TRBJ1-1; v_call: TRBV27; cdr3_aa: CASSLGTGSAAFF
clone_size: NA; d_call: TRBD2; j_call: TRBJ2-3; v_call: TRBV23-1; cdr3_aa: CASSQFKELAGGGITDTQYF
clone_size: NA; d_call: TRBD1; j_call: TRBJ1-1; v_call: TRBV25-1; cdr3_aa: CASGQGGVTEAFF
clone_size: NA; d_call: NA; j_call: TRBJ1-6; v_call: TRBV6-5; cdr3_aa: CASSYTGTINSPLHF
clone_size: NA; d_call: NA; j_call: TRBJ2-7; v_call: TRBV9; cdr3_aa: CASSPSGRRGEQYF
clone_size: few; d_call: TRBD1; j_call: TRBJ1-3; v_call: TRBV29-1; cdr3_aa: CSVLDRHSGNTIYF
clone_size: NA; d_call: TRBD1; j_call: TRBJ1-4; v_call: TRBV9; cdr3_aa: CASSATGDTNEKLFF
clone_size: NA; d_call: NA; j_call: TRBJ1-5; v_call: TRBV2; cdr3_aa: CASSEGGGQPQHF
clone_size: NA; d_call: TRBD2; j_call: TRBJ2-3; v_call: TRBV4-1; cdr3_aa: CASSRLSLPAGEEDTQYF
clone_size: NA; d_call: TRBD1; j_call: TRBJ1-2; v_call: TRBV5-6; cdr3_aa: CASSEATGPSYGYTF